One and the same sample provided the 13 T cell receptor beta chains below, sequenced in a study of T cells after yellow fever vaccination. TCRdb used MiXCR to reprocess the 5' RACE reads, holding one entry per CDR3 protein. This sample has 350,000 to 450,000 distinct CDR3 sequences, with about 17% found just once. This sample comprised PBMCs, obtained before the yellow fever booster vaccination. The receptors come from a man between 18 and 35 years old who received the YFV17D yellow fever vaccine.

This clonotype has only a few counts. The rearrangement links TRBV6-1 to TRBJ1-6; D is unclear. The CDR3 spans 11 residues. V was trimmed by 8 bases and J by 7 bases, leaving 6 bases between them. In germline, CDR1 is MNHNS, CDR2 SASEGT. CDR3 in amino acids: CASEGNSPLHF. CDR3 DNA sequence: TGTGCCAGCGAAGGAAATTCACCCCTCCACTTT.

This clonotype was seen a few times. This chain joins TRBV9 and TRBJ2-1, with D hard to call. Per the germline V gene, CDR1 is SGDLS and CDR2 is YYNGEE. This CDR3 is 14 amino acids long. V was trimmed by 3 bases and J by 1 base, leaving 8 bases between them. CDR3 DNA sequence: TGTGCCAGCAGCGGGACCGGTTCCTACAATGAGCAGTTCTTC. Encoded protein: CASSGTGSYNEQFF.

This chain uses TRBV12-3 or TRBV12-4 with TRBJ1-3; tentative D call: TRBD1 (6 bases). The germline V and J ends were trimmed by 3 bases and 2 bases, with 8 bases remaining between them. The CDR3 is made up of 14 amino acids. The CDR3 is CASSFDRTGNTIYF. The CDR3, as DNA: TGTGCCAGCAGTTTCGACAGGACTGGAAACACCATATATTTT.

V gene TRBV20-1 combines with J gene TRBJ2-3, with 8 bases that match TRBD2. CDR1 is DFQATT, CDR2 SNEGSKA, per germline (reference sequence). The ends lost 0 bases at V and 6 bases at J; junction bases unmatched: 11. The length of the CDR3 is 16 residues. DNA of the CDR3: TGCAGTGCTAGAGATTTCAGCGGGGGCAGAGGGGATACGCAGTATTTT. It specifies CSARDFSGGRGDTQYF.

Many counts were recorded for this clonotype. CDR3 protein: CASYPGDGTDTQYF. CDR3 nucleotide sequence: TGCGCCAGCTATCCGGGAGATGGCACAGATACGCAGTATTTT. The rearrangement uses TRBV5-1 and TRBJ2-3; weak D call: TRBD2 (6 bases). V was cut by 7 bases and J by 1 base, with 13 bases left in between. Germline CDR1 and CDR2: SGHRS and YFSETQ. The length of the CDR3 is 14 residues.

This clonotype was counted a few times. The V call is TRBV5-1, the J call TRBJ2-1; TRBD2 agrees at 7 bases. Germline V lookup: CDR1 SGHRS, CDR2 YFSETQ. CDR3 length: 14 amino acids. The V gene end was trimmed by 4 bases and the J gene end by 8 bases; junction bases not matched to a gene: 9. The CDR3 here is CASSGGVRADEQFF. CDR3 bases: TGCGCCAGCAGCGGGGGGGTCCGGGCCGATGAGCAGTTCTTC.

This clonotype was seen more than once but under ten times. The chain employs TRBV12-3 or TRBV12-4 and TRBJ1-3; no firm D call. The V gene lost 3 bases and the J gene lost 4 bases, with 16 bases spanning the gap. The CDR3 length is 16 residues. The CDR3 here is CASSLDGGISGNTIYF. The CDR3 nucleotides read TGTGCCAGCAGTTTGGACGGAGGAATAAGCGGAAACACCATATATTTT.

The chain is built from TRBV19 and TRBJ2-7, with TRBD1 matching over 8 bases. V gave up 3 bases and J gave up 3 bases; unmatched junction bases: 4. Per germline, CDR1 LNHDA and CDR2 SQIVND (reference sequence). This CDR3 has 14 residues. Here the CDR3 reads CASSIGQGSYEQYV. CDR3 sequence (DNA): TGTGCCAGTAGTATCGGACAGGGTAGCTACGAGCAGTACGTC.

This clonotype was seen a few times. The chain links TRBV10-2 to TRBJ2-3, with D possibly TRBD2 on 6 matching bases. Germline V gene data show CDR1 as WSHSY and CDR2 as SAAADI. CDR3 size: 12 residues. The germline V and J ends were trimmed by 3 bases and 7 bases, with 8 bases remaining between them. The CDR3 spells CASSDRGYTQYF. DNA for the CDR3: TGCGCCAGCAGTGACCGGGGGTATACGCAGTATTTT.

The chain employs TRBV5-5 and TRBJ2-3; possible D gene TRBD1, 6 bases. CDR1 and CDR2 (germline): SGHKS, YYEKEE (reference sequence). The CDR3 spans 14 residues. V dropped 5 bases and J dropped 3 bases, with 13 bases sitting between them. CDR3 nucleotide sequence: TGTGCCAGCAGTGACAGGCCTGGGACAGATACGCAGTATTTT. This encodes CASSDRPGTDTQYF.

This clonotype was detected a few times. The chain joins TRBV20-1 to TRBJ1-1, with a possible D match to TRBD1 (6 bases). V lost 7 bases and J 1 base, leaving 13 bases between the germline ends. Germline CDR1 is DFQATT and CDR2 is SNEGSKA (reference sequence). CDR3 length: 13 amino acids. The CDR3 DNA reads TGCAGTGGGCGTGTGGGACAGAACACTGAAGCTTTCTTT. Its translation: CSGRVGQNTEAFF.

This clonotype occurred a few times. The chain is built from TRBV4-2 and TRBJ1-2; the D is unclear. The CDR3 is made up of 15 amino acids. V lost 2 bases, J lost 4 bases, and 14 bases lay in between. Germline CDR1 LGHNA, CDR2 YNFKEQ. CDR3 residues: CASSQNRGGPYGYTF. The CDR3 region has the DNA TGTGCCAGCAGCCAAAATCGGGGTGGGCCCTATGGCTACACCTTC.

The chain has TRBV5-1 and TRBJ2-1, with 14 positions matching TRBD2. The germline V gene has CDR1 SGHRS and CDR2 YFSETQ. The CDR3 spans 18 residues. Losses at the gene ends were 6 bases for V and 9 bases for J; bases not matched to a gene: 17. The CDR3 DNA reads as TGCGCCAGCAACCACTACCCCCCGGGACTAGCGGGGGAGGGTGAGCAGTTCTTC. Translation: CASNHYPPGLAGEGEQFF.